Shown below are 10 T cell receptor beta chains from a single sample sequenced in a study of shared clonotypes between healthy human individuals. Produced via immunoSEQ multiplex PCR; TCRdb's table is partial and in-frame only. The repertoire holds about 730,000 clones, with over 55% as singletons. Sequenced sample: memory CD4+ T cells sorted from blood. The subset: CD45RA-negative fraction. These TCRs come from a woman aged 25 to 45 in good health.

This CDR3 reads CASSPSPPPSVQPQHF. DNA of the CDR3: TGTGCCAGCTCACCAAGTCCGCCACCCTCGGTCCAGCCCCAGCATTTT. V is TRBV18 and J is TRBJ1-5; D is ambiguous. The CDR3 has 16 residues. CDR1 KGHSH and CDR2 LQKENI come from the germline V gene. Trimming pared 2 bases from V and 7 bases from J, leaving 18 bases between.

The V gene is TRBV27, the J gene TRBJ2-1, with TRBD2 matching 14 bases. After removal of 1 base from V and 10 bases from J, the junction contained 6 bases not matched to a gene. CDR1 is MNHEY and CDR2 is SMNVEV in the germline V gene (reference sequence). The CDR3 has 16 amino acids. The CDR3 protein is CASSLYGTSGRKEQFF. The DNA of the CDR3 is TGTGCCAGCAGTTTATACGGGACTAGCGGGAGAAAGGAGCAGTTCTTC.

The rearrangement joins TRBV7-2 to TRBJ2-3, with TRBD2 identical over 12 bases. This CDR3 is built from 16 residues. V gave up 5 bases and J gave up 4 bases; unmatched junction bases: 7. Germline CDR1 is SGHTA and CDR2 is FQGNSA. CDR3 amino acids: CASSPQLAGGADTQYF. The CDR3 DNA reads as TGTGCCAGCAGCCCCCAGCTAGCGGGAGGGGCAGATACGCAGTATTTT.

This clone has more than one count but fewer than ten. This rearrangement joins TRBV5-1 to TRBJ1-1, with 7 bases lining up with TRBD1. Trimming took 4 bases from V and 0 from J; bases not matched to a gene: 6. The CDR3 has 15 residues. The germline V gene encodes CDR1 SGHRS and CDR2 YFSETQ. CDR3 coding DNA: TGCGCCAGCAGCGGGGACAGTTACATGAACACTGAAGCTTTCTTT. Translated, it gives CASSGDSYMNTEAFF.

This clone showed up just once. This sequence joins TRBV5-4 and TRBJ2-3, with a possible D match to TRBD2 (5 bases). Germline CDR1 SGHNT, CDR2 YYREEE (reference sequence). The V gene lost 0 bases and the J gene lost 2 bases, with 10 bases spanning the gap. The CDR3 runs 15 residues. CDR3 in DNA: TGTGCCAGCAGCTTGGGGTCGCGGGCCACAGATACGCAGTATTTT. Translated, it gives CASSLGSRATDTQYF.

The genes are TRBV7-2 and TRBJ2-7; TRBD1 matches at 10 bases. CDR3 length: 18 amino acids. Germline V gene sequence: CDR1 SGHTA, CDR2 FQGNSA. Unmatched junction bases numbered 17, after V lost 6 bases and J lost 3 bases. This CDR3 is CASRRGTGGQGFLYEQYF. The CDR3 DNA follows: TGTGCCAGCAGGAGGGGAACAGGGGGACAGGGGTTCCTCTACGAGCAGTACTTC.

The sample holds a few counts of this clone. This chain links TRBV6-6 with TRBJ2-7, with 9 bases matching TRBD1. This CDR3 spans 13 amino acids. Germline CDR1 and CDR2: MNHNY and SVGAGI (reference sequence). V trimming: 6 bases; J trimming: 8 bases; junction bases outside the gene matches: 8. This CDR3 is CASRQKDRGKQYF. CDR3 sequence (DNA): TGTGCCAGCAGGCAAAAGGACAGGGGAAAGCAGTACTTC.

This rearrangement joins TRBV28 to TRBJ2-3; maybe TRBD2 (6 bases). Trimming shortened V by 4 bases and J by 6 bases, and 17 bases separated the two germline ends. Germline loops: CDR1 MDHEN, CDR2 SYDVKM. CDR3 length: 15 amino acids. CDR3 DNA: TGTGCCAGCAGTTCGCCAGGCTTCGCGGGGGATACGCAGTATTTT. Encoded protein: CASSSPGFAGDTQYF.

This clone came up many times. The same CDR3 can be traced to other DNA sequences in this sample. The CDR3 region is CASSRASSTDTQYF. The DNA of the CDR3 is TGTGCCAGCAGCCGGGCCTCTAGCACAGATACGCAGTATTTT. The chain joins TRBV7-2 to TRBJ2-3; D gene unclear. Germline V gene lookup returns CDR1 SGHTA and CDR2 FQGNSA. This CDR3 is built from 14 residues. Trimming left V 5 bases short and J 0 bases short, with 9 bases between.

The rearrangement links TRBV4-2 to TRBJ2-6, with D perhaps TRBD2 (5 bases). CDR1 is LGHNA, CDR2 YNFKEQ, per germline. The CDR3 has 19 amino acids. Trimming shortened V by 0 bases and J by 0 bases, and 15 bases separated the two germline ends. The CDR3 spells CASSQDSPSTVSGANVLTF. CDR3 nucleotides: TGTGCCAGCAGCCAAGACTCCCCTAGCACCGTCTCTGGGGCCAACGTCCTGACTTTC.